Below, one T cell receptor beta chain is given with its context. The antigen is undetermined. These data belong to a study of T cell responses to AZD1222 COVID-19 vaccine. Study results and limitations: Only a handful of AZD1222 recipients, more than 5 in all, had baseline seropositivity.

Produced via immunoSEQ multiplex PCR; TCRdb's table is partial and in-frame only. Of tens of thousands of clones in the sample, roughly 84% were seen once. V lost 4 bases to trimming and J lost 8 bases, with 8 bases between them. The CDR3 is 11 amino acids. Germline values: CDR1 MDHEN, CDR2 SYDVKM. Sequenced here: peripheral blood, sampled on day 0 of MenACWY control vaccination. The chain joins TRBV28 to TRBJ1-2; D perhaps matches TRBD1 (6 bases). This clonotype was sampled from an adult in good health. The CDR3 bases are TGTGCCAGCAGTTACAGGGTAGGCTACACCTTC. It specifies CASSYRVGYTF.